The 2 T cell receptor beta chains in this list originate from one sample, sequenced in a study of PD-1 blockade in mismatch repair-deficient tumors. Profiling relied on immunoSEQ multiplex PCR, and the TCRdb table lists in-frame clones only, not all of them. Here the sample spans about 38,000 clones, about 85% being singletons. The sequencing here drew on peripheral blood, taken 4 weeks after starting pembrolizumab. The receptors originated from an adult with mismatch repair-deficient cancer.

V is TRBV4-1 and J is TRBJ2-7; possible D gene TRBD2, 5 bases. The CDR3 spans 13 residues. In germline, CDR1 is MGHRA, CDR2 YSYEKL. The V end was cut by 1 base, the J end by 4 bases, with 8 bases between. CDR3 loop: CASSQAPGYEQYF. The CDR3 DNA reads TGCGCCAGCAGCCAAGCGCCGGGGTACGAGCAGTACTTC.

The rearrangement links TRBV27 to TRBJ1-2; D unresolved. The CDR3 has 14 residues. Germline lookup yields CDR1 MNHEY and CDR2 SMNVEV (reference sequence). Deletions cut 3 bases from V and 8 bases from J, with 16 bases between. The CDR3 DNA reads TGTGCCAGCAGTTTCCTTGACGGGGAGAGCGGCTACACCTTC. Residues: CASSFLDGESGYTF.